This T cell receptor beta chain derives from a study of blood T cell repertoires in COVID-19 (dated by TCRdb to 2020 to 2021). Some background on the complete study: Collaborator samples came from the United States, Italy and Spain and covered acute and convalescent phases of COVID-19. A de-identified subject ID, COVID-19 status, age in years and sex were almost always included in the sample metadata. The repertoires were made available in a free public database intended to serve as a resource for research on the immune response to SARS-CoV-2. The samples were drawn from the first 160 participants of the ongoing ImmuneRACE study and from more than 1,000 subjects provided by 6 global collaborators. The material from the prospective study consisted of cDNA or gDNA derived from T cells, B-cell-depleted T cells, or PBMCs. Subjects who had been exposed to COVID-19, were actively infected with it, or had recovered from it provided the deeply sampled blood TCRbeta repertoires that made up the dataset. Where HLA class I and class II types were available, the types were taken from metadata supplied by the sample provider, not from assay-based typing. Summary of the overall study and its limitations: Clinical and demographic metadata were provided uncurated, with the amount varying by source and participant.

TCRbeta CDR3 regions were amplified from genomic DNA using the immunoSEQ Assay, a bias-controlled multiplex PCR. The paper's processing steps were these. The number of nucleated cells in each sample was estimated by amplification of reference gene primers within the assay. To quantify the absolute abundance of each unique TCRbeta CDR3 rearrangement, sequence reads were collapsed and filtered. For each sample, productive Simpson clonality was calculated by taking the square root of Simpson's diversity index across productive rearrangements. In TCRdb, the immuneACCESS table is reduced to in-frame sequences with V and J assigned. These tables do not hold every clone; where another copy was compared, an unresolved V gene accounts for under half, and the others remain unexplained. The DNA gave D and trimming, while V, J and clone size come from that table. The sample has about 80,000 clones on record, 70% to 80% of them singletons. Clones ranked in the top ten supply approximately 15% of the sample.

A remark on this clone: What antigen it recognizes has not been identified. Base-call qualities are not available, and no considerably larger clone is one nucleotide away.

Each collaborating institution followed its own protocols to collect whole blood in K2EDTA tubes. For TCRbeta analysis, collaborator samples were shipped as frozen whole blood, as isolated PBMCs, or as DNA extracted from either sample type. The CDR3 goes from the cysteine to the phenylalanine over 12 residues. Of all the DNA, just the CDR3 is kept, 36 bases in frame from base 1. CDR1 SGHAT and CDR2 FQNNGV are derived from the germline V gene. The junction carries 7 bases between V and J, which are trimmed by 3 bases and 4 bases respectively. This clonotype was sampled from a man aged 65 to 79 with active or convalescent COVID-19. Sequenced sample: peripheral blood. The chain is assembled from TRBV11-2 and TRBJ2-7; no D gene call is confident. The CDR3 corresponds to CASSLIDYEQYF. The DNA sequence follows: TGTGCCAGCAGCTTGATAGATTACGAGCAGTACTTC.